Below are 29 T cell receptor beta chains sequenced from a single sample in a study of T cells in Graves' hyperthyroidism and ophthalmopathy. Amplified regions were TCR beta CDR3 sequences from RNA transcripts. Using the HTBI primer set, a first-round RT-PCR was run on the TCR CDR3. A single record per CDR3 protein comes from TCRdb applying MiXCR to the multiplex PCR reads. The sample includes over 450,000 distinct CDR3 sequences, 15% to 20% of them seen just once. Sequenced material: blood. The source of these receptors is a woman younger than 30 with Graves' ophthalmopathy.

The CDR3 sequence is CASSEGSAGGDEQFF. CDR3 coding DNA: TGTGCCAGCAGTGAAGGGTCAGCGGGAGGGGACGAGCAGTTCTTC. This chain connects TRBV2 to TRBJ2-1, with TRBD2 matching 10 bases. The junction had 7 bases not matched to a gene; V was cut back by 1 base and J by 10 bases. The CDR3 is made up of 15 amino acids. Germline CDR1 reads SNHLY; CDR2 reads FYNNEI.

At least ten counts were recorded for this clonotype. This chain links TRBV12-3 or TRBV12-4 with TRBJ1-1; 9 bases are shared with TRBD1. This CDR3 has 15 residues. Losses at the gene ends were 5 bases for V and 5 bases for J; bases not matched to a gene: 9. In nucleotides, the CDR3 is TGTGCCAGCAGTAGTAACAGGGGGCTGGGTACTGAAGCTTTCTTT. Protein product: CASSSNRGLGTEAFF.

This clonotype has at least ten counts. The chain has TRBV5-1 and TRBJ1-1; 9 bases fit TRBD1. The germline gives CDR1 SGHRS, CDR2 YFSETQ. This CDR3 spans 14 amino acids. V trimming: 4 bases; J trimming: 6 bases; junction bases outside the gene matches: 7. The CDR3 sequence: CASSIGTGPAEAFF. As DNA, the CDR3 is TGCGCCAGCAGCATCGGGACAGGGCCGGCTGAAGCTTTCTTT.

The rearrangement uses TRBV4-1 and TRBJ1-1, with D possibly being TRBD1 (5 bases). Trimming shortened V by 1 base and J by 0 bases, and 15 bases separated the two germline ends. The CDR3 contains 17 residues. CDR1 is MGHRA and CDR2 is YSYEKL in the germline V gene. The CDR3 loop is CASSQGRARQLNTEAFF. The CDR3 DNA follows: TGCGCCAGCAGCCAAGGAAGGGCGAGACAGCTGAACACTGAAGCTTTCTTT.

This clonotype was counted at least ten times. V usage is TRBV10-3 and J usage is TRBJ1-2; D perhaps matches TRBD1 (5 bases). The germline gives CDR1 ENHRY, CDR2 SYGVKD. The CDR3 sequence is 14 residues long. V lost 6 bases to trimming and J lost 4 bases, with 15 bases between them. The DNA for the CDR3 is TGTGCCATCAGCACCAGGGTAACCTCCTATGGCTACACCTTC. It specifies CAISTRVTSYGYTF.

Many counts were recorded for this clonotype. J is TRBJ2-5 and V is TRBV2; D perhaps matches TRBD2 (5 bases). This CDR3 is built from 14 residues. V gave up 4 bases and J gave up 4 bases, with 13 bases separating them. Germline V gene data show CDR1 as SNHLY and CDR2 as FYNNEI. The chain's CDR3 is CASSAGKGGETQYF. In DNA form, the CDR3 reads TGTGCCAGCAGTGCGGGGAAAGGCGGAGAGACCCAGTACTTC.

There are a few counts of this clonotype. The V and J genes are TRBV19 and TRBJ1-1; D perhaps matches TRBD1 (5 bases). The CDR3 is made up of 12 amino acids. Germline V gives CDR1 LNHDA, CDR2 SQIVND (reference sequence). The V and J ends lost 8 bases and 4 bases respectively, with 11 bases between them. In DNA form, the CDR3 reads TGTGCCAGTTGGGACTTTGGCACTGAAGCTTTCTTT. Translation gives CASWDFGTEAFF. The variable domain in full, completed from reference TRBV19 and TRBJ1-1, reads DGGITQSPKYLFRKEGQNVTLSCEQNLNHDAMYWYRQDPGQGLRLIYYSQIVNDFQKGDIAEGYSVSREKKESFPLTVTSAQKNPTAFYLCASWDFGTEAFFGQGTRLTVV.

This clonotype was seen ten or more times. CDR3 loop: CASSLEVGSPLHF. CDR3 nucleotides: TGTGCCAGCAGCTTAGAAGTGGGCTCACCCCTCCACTTT. The rearrangement joins TRBV7-3 to TRBJ1-6; D not resolved. The CDR3 covers 13 residues. With 2 bases removed from V and 10 bases from J, the gap between germline ends came to 9 bases. Per germline, CDR1 SGHTA and CDR2 FQGTGA.

The J gene is TRBJ1-1, the V gene TRBV30; D is uncertain. Germline V gene data show CDR1 as GTSNPN and CDR2 as SVGIG (reference sequence). The CDR3 has 14 residues. Trimming pared 3 bases from V and 3 bases from J, leaving 14 bases between. CDR3 in DNA: TGTGCCTGGAGCCCCTTAGGACTAGACACTGAAGCTTTCTTT. Its protein product is CAWSPLGLDTEAFF.

Regarding this clonotype: A much more abundant neighbour one base away suggests this may be a read error. The chain combines TRBV7-6 with TRBJ2-3; D is tentatively TRBD1 or TRBD2 (5 bases each). The CDR3 runs to 15 residues. V gave up 1 base and J gave up 5 bases, with 13 bases separating them. Looked up from germline, CDR1 is SGHVS and CDR2 is FNYEAQ. The CDR3 nucleotides read TGTGCCAGCAGCTTAGGTGGGACGGCCGGAGATACGCAGTATTTT. It encodes CASSLGGTAGDTQYF.

As regards this clonotype: Being one base from a much bigger clone, this may be a read error. The CDR3: CSSSLGQTFEAFF. In DNA form, the CDR3 reads TGTTCCAGCAGCTTGGGACAGACCTTTGAAGCTTTCTTT. The chain is built from TRBV7-2 and TRBJ1-1; TRBD1 matches at 7 bases. Germline CDR1 is SGHTA and CDR2 is FQGNSA. The CDR3 extends over 13 amino acids.

The chain employs TRBV4-1 and TRBJ2-5; 7 bases match TRBD2. J was trimmed by 0 bases and V by 0 bases; bases with no gene match: 7. Germline V gene lookup returns CDR1 MGHRA and CDR2 YSYEKL. The CDR3 has 17 amino acids. In DNA form, the CDR3 reads TGCGCCAGCAGCCAAGATGGGGGGGATTCGTACCAAGAGACCCAGTACTTC. Amino acids: CASSQDGGDSYQETQYF.

There are many counts of this clonotype. The chain is built from TRBV15 and TRBJ2-7; tentative D call: TRBD1 (6 bases). CDR1 and CDR2 (germline): LNHNV, YYDKDF (reference sequence). The CDR3 extends over 14 amino acids. V lost 1 base to trimming and J lost 2 bases, with 9 bases between them. CDR3 in amino acids: CATSRGRDTYEQYF. The CDR3 region has the DNA TGTGCCACCAGCAGAGGCCGGGACACCTACGAGCAGTACTTC.

The chain has TRBV20-1 and TRBJ2-7, with a weak D call TRBD1 (6 bases). Between the trimmed V and J ends, which lost 6 bases and 1 base, there was a span of 10 bases. Germline V lookup: CDR1 DFQATT, CDR2 SNEGSKA (reference sequence). The CDR3 sequence is 12 residues long. CDR3 sequence (DNA): TGCAGTGCGGCAGGACAGTCCTACGAGCAGTACTTC. Its translation is CSAAGQSYEQYF.

This clonotype was picked up a small number of times. CDR3 bases: TGTGCCAGCAGCGTTAAGACGACTAGCGGGACCCAAGGGGTTTTCTACAATGAGCAGTTCTTC. Protein sequence: CASSVKTTSGTQGVFYNEQFF. V gene TRBV7-9 combines with J gene TRBJ2-1; TRBD2 matches at 11 bases. V lost 5 bases, J lost 3 bases, and 21 bases stayed unmatched. CDR1 is SEHNR and CDR2 is FQNEAQ in the germline V gene (reference sequence). The CDR3 consists of 21 residues.

CDR3 in DNA: TGCAGCGCCGACGGGAGCCCCTCAGATACGCAGTATTTT. Its translation is CSADGSPSDTQYF. The chain recombines TRBV29-1 with TRBJ2-3, with TRBD2 as a possible D gene (6 bases). Trimming removed 7 bases at V and 4 bases at J, with 15 bases between. The CDR3 sequence is 13 residues long. Germline CDR1 reads SQVTM; CDR2 reads ANQGSEA.

Remarks on this clonotype: A read error may explain this, as a much larger clone is one base away. J is TRBJ2-7 and V is TRBV7-8; D is possibly TRBD2 (5 bases). TRBJ2-1 matches the DNA end more closely, so the J call is doubtful. The CDR3 extends over 13 amino acids. Per the germline V gene, CDR1 is SGHVS and CDR2 is FQNEAQ. The CDR3 region is CASSSGNDYEQFF. As DNA, the CDR3 is TGTGCCAGCAGCTCCGGGAACGACTACGAGCAGTTCTTC.

This clonotype was recorded a few times. V and J are TRBV9 and TRBJ1-2, with D possibly being TRBD1 (5 bases). The V and J ends lost 0 bases and 3 bases respectively, with 9 bases between them. The CDR3 spans 14 residues. Germline V gene lookup returns CDR1 SGDLS and CDR2 YYNGEE. The CDR3 protein is CASSVGEGYYGYTF. The CDR3 DNA is TGTGCCAGCAGCGTAGGTGAGGGGTACTATGGCTACACCTTC. Looking up the rest from reference TRBV9 and TRBJ1-2 gives the full variable domain: DSGVTQTPKHLITATGQRVTLRCSPRSGDLSVYWYQQSLDQGLQFLIQYYNGEERAKGNILERFSAQQFPDLHSELNLSSLELGDSALYFCASSVGEGYYGYTFGSGTRLTVV.

This clonotype was counted at least ten times. The chain combines TRBV3-1 with TRBJ1-1; no reliable D call. V was cut by 4 bases and J by 2 bases, with 11 bases left in between. The CDR3 contains 14 residues. Looked up from germline, CDR1 is LGHDT and CDR2 is YNNKEL (reference sequence). The CDR3, as DNA: TGTGCCAGCAGCCCAGACTTTTCAAACACTGAAGCTTTCTTT. Its translation is CASSPDFSNTEAFF.

For the CDR3, the DNA is TGTGCCAGCAGCTTGGGCAGCGGGAGGGCCGGAGAGACCCAGTACTTC. Its translation: CASSLGSGRAGETQYF. The rearrangement links TRBV5-4 to TRBJ2-5; 10 bases fit TRBD2. This CDR3 has 16 amino acids. The junction had 6 bases not matched to a gene; V was cut back by 0 bases and J by 4 bases. Germline CDR1 and CDR2: SGHNT and YYREEE (reference sequence).

The sample holds many counts of this clonotype. The rearrangement links TRBV30 to TRBJ2-7; maybe TRBD2 (6 bases). Per the germline V gene, CDR1 is GTSNPN and CDR2 is SVGIG (reference sequence). The CDR3 consists of 12 residues. Trimming cost V 4 bases and J 5 bases, with 12 bases left between them. The CDR3 nucleotides read TGTGCCTGGATGCGGGGTCTCGACGAGCAGTACTTC. This codes for CAWMRGLDEQYF.

The chain combines TRBV3-1 with TRBJ1-2; a weak D match, TRBD1 (5 bases). The V end lost 5 bases, the J end lost 1 base, and 26 bases lay between the germline ends. The germline CDR1 and CDR2 sequences are LGHDT and YNNKEL (reference sequence). The CDR3 covers 19 residues. The CDR3 loop is CASSSPPGIKTENNYGYTF. DNA for the CDR3: TGTGCCAGCAGCTCCCCGCCGGGTATAAAGACAGAAAATAACTATGGCTACACCTTC.

CDR3 sequence reads: CASSLASPSGGETQYF. In DNA, the CDR3 is TGTGCCAGCAGCTTAGCGAGCCCTAGCGGGGGTGAGACCCAGTACTTC. The chain links TRBV7-9 to TRBJ2-5; 10 bases agree with TRBD2. CDR3 size: 16 residues. Germline CDR1 is SEHNR and CDR2 is FQNEAQ (reference sequence). The trim removed 0 bases at V and 5 bases at J, leaving 6 bases unmatched.

The rearrangement joins TRBV6-1 to TRBJ2-1, with a tentative D call TRBD2 (5 bases). Germline CDR1 reads MNHNS; CDR2 reads SASEGT. The CDR3 is 12 amino acids. The V and J ends lost 3 bases and 9 bases respectively, with 9 bases between them. The CDR3 nucleotides are TGTGCCAGCAGTGATCCGGGAACTGAGCAGTTCTTC. Encoded protein: CASSDPGTEQFF.

This clonotype was seen repeatedly, ten times or more. The V gene is TRBV28, the J gene TRBJ2-7; 7 nucleotides align to TRBD1. After removal of 10 bases from V and 7 bases from J, the junction contained 10 bases not matched to a gene. Germline V gives CDR1 MDHEN, CDR2 SYDVKM. The length of the CDR3 is 12 residues. The CDR3 loop is CAIARGRGEQYF. In DNA form, the CDR3 reads TGTGCCATTGCAAGGGGGCGCGGGGAGCAGTACTTC.

This clonotype was seen ten or more times. The rearrangement uses TRBV5-6 and TRBJ1-1; possibly TRBD1 for D (5 bases). The V gene's germline CDR1 is SGHDT and CDR2 YYEEEE. V was cut by 0 bases and J by 0 bases, with 12 bases left in between. This CDR3 comprises 16 residues. The DNA of the CDR3 is TGTGCCAGCAGCTTGGCCGGGGCCTCGATGAACACTGAAGCTTTCTTT. As protein: CASSLAGASMNTEAFF.

The V and J genes are TRBV4-1 and TRBJ2-6, with D perhaps TRBD2 (6 bases). This CDR3 is built from 14 residues. Germline V gene sequence: CDR1 MGHRA, CDR2 YSYEKL. V was clipped by 8 bases and J by 3 bases, with 11 bases between them. CDR3 sequence reads: CASSRGNGANVLTF. In DNA, the CDR3 is TGCGCCAGCTCCCGGGGGAATGGGGCCAACGTCCTGACTTTC.

Ten or more counts support this clonotype. This CDR3 reads CSVEVQGRGTDTQYF. The CDR3, as DNA: TGCAGCGTTGAAGTTCAGGGCCGTGGTACAGATACGCAGTATTTT. The V call is TRBV29-1, the J call TRBJ2-3, with D maybe TRBD1 (5 bases). Trimming cost V 1 base and J 3 bases, with 14 bases left between them. CDR1 is SQVTM and CDR2 is ANQGSEA in the germline V gene. The CDR3 covers 15 residues.

This clonotype was counted at least ten times. V is TRBV20-1 and J is TRBJ1-1; no clear D gene. Germline CDR1 DFQATT, CDR2 SNEGSKA (reference sequence). This CDR3 comprises 15 residues. V lost 0 bases and J 1 base, leaving 12 bases between the germline ends. CDR3 sequence reads: CSARERLGWNTEAFF. The DNA for the CDR3 is TGCAGTGCTAGAGAGCGCCTAGGGTGGAACACTGAAGCTTTCTTT.